What follows are 32 T cell receptor beta chains derived from one specimen sequenced in a study of blood T cell repertoires in COVID-19. Sequenced by immunoSEQ multiplex PCR; TCRdb stores in-frame clones only, minus some. The table shows 350,000 to 450,000 clones, with about 89% occurring only once. Sequencing used PBMCs or T cells enriched from blood (not recorded which). The receptor set was obtained from a woman between 40 and 50 years old who had been exposed to COVID-19.

V gene TRBV29-1 combines with J gene TRBJ1-1; D is unclear. Germline V gives CDR1 SQVTM, CDR2 ANQGSEA. The CDR3 has 12 amino acids. V was clipped by 5 bases and J by 1 base, with 8 bases between them. CDR3 region: CSVIRKNTEAFF. The CDR3 DNA reads TGCAGCGTTATCAGAAAGAACACTGAAGCTTTCTTT.

The rearrangement links TRBV11-2 to TRBJ1-6; 8 bases agree with TRBD1. Germline assignment: CDR1 SGHAT and CDR2 FQNNGV. With 4 bases clipped from V and 9 bases from J, the junction kept 11 bases outside the gene matches. This CDR3 has 16 residues. CDR3 sequence reads: CASSCTQGAVGSPLHF. CDR3 DNA sequence: TGTGCCAGCAGCTGCACGCAGGGGGCAGTGGGTTCACCCCTCCACTTT.

The chain combines TRBV7-8 with TRBJ2-3; 8 bases are shared with TRBD2. The CDR3 covers 12 residues. Per the germline V gene, CDR1 is SGHVS and CDR2 is FQNEAQ. The V and J ends lost 5 bases and 6 bases, in that order; junction bases with no gene match: 1. In nucleotides, the CDR3 is TGTGCCAGCAGCCGCGGGGGGGATACGCAGTATTTT. Its protein product is CASSRGGDTQYF.

The chain couples TRBV14 to TRBJ2-4; 7 bases align to TRBD2. Germline assignment: CDR1 SGHDN and CDR2 FVKESK. With 0 bases clipped from V and 0 bases from J, the junction kept 8 bases outside the gene matches. The CDR3 has 18 amino acids. CDR3 DNA: TGTGCCAGCAGCCAAGATAGATCTAGCGGACTAGCCAAAAACATTCAGTACTTC. This gives the protein CASSQDRSSGLAKNIQYF.

The chain combines TRBV5-1 with TRBJ1-3; 10 nucleotides match TRBD1. The V segment lost 4 bases and the J segment 2 bases; nucleotides outside the gene matches: 6. The V gene's germline CDR1 is SGHRS and CDR2 YFSETQ. The CDR3 loop spans 16 amino acids. The CDR3 loop is CASSHRQGATGNTIYF. As DNA, the CDR3 is TGCGCCAGCAGCCACCGACAGGGGGCCACTGGAAACACCATATATTTT.

The chain joins TRBV20-1 to TRBJ1-2; D is unclear. V was shortened by 3 bases and J by 1 base, with 3 bases between the two germline ends. The CDR3 length is 11 residues. Looked up from germline, CDR1 is DFQATT and CDR2 is SNEGSKA (reference sequence). This CDR3 reads CSARYNYGYTF. The CDR3 DNA follows: TGCAGTGCTAGGTATAACTATGGCTACACCTTC.

The count of this clone is one. This chain connects TRBV7-3 to TRBJ2-7; 10 nucleotides line up with TRBD1. Trimming took 2 bases from V and 5 from J; bases not matched to a gene: 6. CDR3 length: 15 amino acids. Germline CDR1 reads SGHTA; CDR2 reads FQGTGA. The CDR3 protein is CASSLDGTGDDEQYF. CDR3 nucleotide sequence: TGTGCCAGCAGCTTAGATGGGACAGGGGACGACGAGCAGTACTTC.

For the CDR3, the DNA is TGTGCCAGCAGTTCATCCAGGGGACCCTACGAGCAGTACTTC. This encodes CASSSSRGPYEQYF. The chain carries TRBV27 and TRBJ2-7, with a possible D match to TRBD1 (6 bases). V shed 4 bases and J shed 2 bases, with 12 bases lying between them. Germline V lookup: CDR1 MNHEY, CDR2 SMNVEV (reference sequence). CDR3 length: 14 amino acids.

This clone has only one observation. The V gene is TRBV5-1, the J gene TRBJ1-1, with TRBD1 matching 10 bases. This CDR3 is 15 amino acids long. Germline CDR1 is SGHRS and CDR2 is YFSETQ. J gave up 1 base and V 3 bases, and 3 bases lay outside the gene matches. The CDR3 reads CASSSGTGANTEAFF. The CDR3 bases are TGCGCCAGCAGCTCCGGGACAGGGGCGAACACTGAAGCTTTCTTT.

This chain connects TRBV18 to TRBJ2-1; 7 bases line up with TRBD1. The V gene's germline CDR1 is KGHSH and CDR2 LQKENI. This CDR3 contains 13 residues. The trim removed 3 bases at V and 6 bases at J, leaving 2 bases unmatched. In DNA form, the CDR3 reads TGTGCCAGCTCACCGGGACAGAGCAATGAGCAGTTCTTC. Residues: CASSPGQSNEQFF.

V usage is TRBV19 and J usage is TRBJ2-2, with D perhaps matching TRBD1 (6 bases). Trimming left V 5 bases short and J 1 base short, with 14 bases between. Germline-derived CDR1 and CDR2 are LNHDA and SQIVND (reference sequence). The CDR3 runs to 16 residues. CDR3 loop: CASSGGWTENTGELFF. CDR3 nucleotide sequence: TGTGCCAGTAGTGGAGGTTGGACAGAGAACACCGGGGAGCTGTTTTTT. The whole variable domain, filled in from reference TRBV19 and TRBJ2-2, reads DGGITQSPKYLFRKEGQNVTLSCEQNLNHDAMYWYRQDPGQGLRLIYYSQIVNDFQKGDIAEGYSVSREKKESFPLTVTSAQKNPTAFYLCASSGGWTENTGELFFGEGSRLTVL.

This rearrangement joins TRBV11-3 to TRBJ2-5; TRBD2 agrees at 7 bases. This CDR3 is built from 17 residues. V lost 1 base, J lost 4 bases, and 12 bases stayed unmatched. The germline V gene has CDR1 SGHNT and CDR2 YENEEA. In DNA, the CDR3 is TGTGCCAGCAGCTTAGGTCAACTAGCGACAGATGGAGAGACCCAGTACTTC. Protein product: CASSLGQLATDGETQYF.

At least ten counts were recorded for this clone. The chain uses TRBV19 and TRBJ1-6; 9 bases match TRBD1. Germline loops: CDR1 LNHDA, CDR2 SQIVND (reference sequence). This CDR3 contains 15 residues. Trimming at V came to 5 bases and at J to 7 bases, leaving 6 bases not matched to a gene. DNA for the CDR3: TGTGCCAGTAGTCACGGGACAGGGCAGAATTCACCCCTCCACTTT. Its translation is CASSHGTGQNSPLHF.

This chain links TRBV19 with TRBJ2-7, with 10 bases identical to TRBD1. Germline V gives CDR1 LNHDA, CDR2 SQIVND (reference sequence). The V gene end was trimmed by 6 bases and the J gene end by 1 base; junction bases not matched to a gene: 6. The CDR3 contains 15 residues. The CDR3 region has the DNA TGTGCCAGTAGGATCGGGACAGGGGCTTCCTACGAGCAGTACTTC. Its translation is CASRIGTGASYEQYF.

The chain has TRBV6-2 or TRBV6-3 and TRBJ1-2, with D possibly TRBD1 on 5 matching bases. CDR1 MNHEY and CDR2 SVGEGT come from the germline V gene. Trimming took off 5 bases at V and 7 bases at J, with 14 bases between the two ends. The CDR3 loop spans 13 amino acids. The CDR3 DNA reads as TGTGCCAGCAGTCGGGTAGCCGGGGGTGGCTACACCTTC. Translating it yields CASSRVAGGGYTF.

This sequence joins TRBV13 and TRBJ1-1; 7 bases fit TRBD1. Germline trimming cut 6 bases from V and 0 bases from J; bases unmatched to any gene: 7. Germline lookup yields CDR1 PRHDT and CDR2 FYEKMQ (reference sequence). CDR3 size: 15 residues. This chain's CDR3 is CASRFGQAMNTEAFF. Here the CDR3 DNA reads TGTGCCAGCAGATTCGGACAGGCCATGAACACTGAAGCTTTCTTT.

V is TRBV19 and J is TRBJ1-5, with D possibly being TRBD1 (6 bases). The germline V gene encodes CDR1 LNHDA and CDR2 SQIVND (reference sequence). Trimming stripped 0 bases from V and 2 bases from J, with 11 bases between. The CDR3 has 16 amino acids. CDR3 DNA sequence: TGTGCCAGTAGTATAGAGGGCAGGGGTGGCAATCAGCCCCAGCATTTT. Amino acid sequence: CASSIEGRGGNQPQHF.

The chain recombines TRBV12-3 or TRBV12-4 with TRBJ1-2; TRBD1 is a possible D gene (6 bases). Trimming removed 6 bases from V and 8 bases from J, with 16 bases in between. This CDR3 comprises 13 residues. The CDR3 loop is CASSPIPDRGYTF. CDR3 bases: TGTGCCAGCAGCCCAATCCCCGACAGGGGCTACACCTTC.

V gene TRBV7-2 combines with J gene TRBJ2-1; 7 bases map to TRBD2. After removal of 8 bases from V and 2 bases from J, the junction contained 15 bases not matched to a gene. This CDR3 is 17 amino acids long. Germline loops: CDR1 SGHTA, CDR2 FQGNSA. CDR3 nucleotides: TGTGCCAGCGCGTTTAGACGGGGGGAGGGCCCCTACAATGAGCAGTTCTTC. Translation: CASAFRRGEGPYNEQFF.

This chain links TRBV11-2 with TRBJ1-2; no definite D call. Deletions cut 3 bases from V and 5 bases from J, with 13 bases between. The CDR3 has 14 amino acids. The germline gives CDR1 SGHAT, CDR2 FQNNGV. CDR3 coding DNA: TGTGCCAGCAGCTTTCCCGACTCTAGGTATGGCTACACCTTC. Amino acid sequence: CASSFPDSRYGYTF.

This rearrangement joins TRBV3-1 (or the pseudogene TRBV3-2) to TRBJ1-2; TRBD1 is a possible D gene (5 bases). V shed 1 base and J shed 4 bases, with 16 bases lying between them. This CDR3 region has 16 residues. Per the germline V gene, CDR1 is LGHDT and CDR2 is YNNKEL (reference sequence). CDR3 bases: TGTGCCAGCAGCCAAGCGACCCTGACAGCCTCCTATGGCTACACCTTC. It specifies CASSQATLTASYGYTF.

This sequence joins TRBV2 and TRBJ1-1, with 7 bases aligning to TRBD1. The germline V gene has CDR1 SNHLY and CDR2 FYNNEI. There are 13 residues in the CDR3. With 6 bases clipped from V and 7 bases from J, the junction kept 8 bases outside the gene matches. The CDR3 DNA follows: TGTGCCAGCAGGCGGACAGGACCCGTTGAAGCTTTCTTT. The encoded protein is CASRRTGPVEAFF.

The chain couples TRBV12-3 or TRBV12-4 to TRBJ1-1, with D maybe TRBD1 (6 bases). Deletions cut 5 bases from V and 6 bases from J, with 7 bases between. This CDR3 contains 11 residues. The CDR3 sequence is CASSTGPEAFF. The DNA of the CDR3 is TGTGCCAGCAGTACAGGGCCTGAAGCTTTCTTT.

The gene calls are TRBV5-6 and TRBJ2-7; weak D call: TRBD1 (5 bases). CDR1 SGHDT and CDR2 YYEEEE come from the germline V gene. CDR3 length equals 15 residues. The V gene lost 0 bases and the J gene lost 2 bases, with 12 bases spanning the gap. CDR3 nucleotide sequence: TGTGCCAGCAGCTTGGTTGGCGGCAGGGCCTACGAGCAGTACTTC. The encoded protein is CASSLVGGRAYEQYF.

CDR3 sequence: CAWSGDGGSGNTIYF. The CDR3 DNA sequence: TGTGCCTGGAGTGGAGACGGAGGCTCTGGAAACACCATATATTTT. This chain links TRBV30 with TRBJ1-3; D is unclear. Germline V CDR1 and CDR2: GTSNPN, SVGIG (reference sequence). V lost 1 base and J 0 bases, leaving 10 bases between the germline ends. The CDR3 is made up of 15 amino acids.

This chain uses TRBV7-9 with TRBJ2-5, with D maybe TRBD1 (5 bases). CDR3 length: 14 residues. V lost 4 bases to trimming and J lost 5 bases, with 14 bases between them. The germline V gene has CDR1 SEHNR and CDR2 FQNEAQ (reference sequence). The CDR3: CASSSRQGGETQYF. For the CDR3, the DNA is TGTGCCAGCAGCTCCCGTCAGGGCGGTGAGACCCAGTACTTC.

The chain links TRBV18 to TRBJ2-1, with D hard to call. V was clipped by 1 base and J by 4 bases, with 11 bases between them. The CDR3 consists of 15 residues. Germline V gene sequence: CDR1 KGHSH, CDR2 LQKENI. The CDR3 is CASSPRAKEYNEQFF. CDR3 coding DNA: TGTGCCAGCTCACCACGAGCGAAAGAGTACAATGAGCAGTTCTTC. Looking up the rest from reference TRBV18 and TRBJ2-1 gives the full variable domain: NAGVMQNPRHLVRRRGQEARLRCSPMKGHSHVYWYRQLPEEGLKFMVYLQKENIIDESGMPKERFSAEFPKEGPSILRIQQVVRGDSAAYFCASSPRAKEYNEQFFGPGTRLTVL.

This sequence joins TRBV18 and TRBJ2-7, with D possibly matching TRBD1 (5 bases). V was shortened by 1 base and J by 7 bases, with 14 bases between the two germline ends. Germline V gene sequence: CDR1 KGHSH, CDR2 LQKENI. The length of the CDR3 is 14 residues. The CDR3 region is CASSPQPGWFEQYF. CDR3 in DNA: TGTGCCAGCTCACCACAACCAGGGTGGTTTGAGCAGTACTTC.

This clone was picked up a small number of times. The chain links TRBV24-1 to TRBJ1-1, with TRBD1 identical over 8 bases. The trim removed 2 bases at V and 9 bases at J, leaving 4 bases unmatched. Germline V gene sequence: CDR1 KGHDR, CDR2 SFDVKD. This CDR3 is built from 13 residues. CDR3 region: CATSDSTGEKAFF. The CDR3 DNA reads TGTGCCACCAGTGATTCGACAGGGGAGAAAGCTTTCTTT.

About this clone: The junction departs from the called germline gene at one end, perhaps through a read error. This chain joins TRBV6-5 and TRBJ1-2; D gene uncertain. Germline V gives CDR1 MNHEY, CDR2 SVGAGI. The CDR3 contains 11 residues. The CDR3: CAVPWAQSPHF. In nucleotides, the CDR3 is TGTGCCGTTCCCTGGGCTCAGTCTCCCCACTTC.

This clone was found once. The chain carries TRBV7-6 and TRBJ1-1, with unresolved D. Between the trimmed V and J ends, which lost 1 base and 4 bases, there was a span of 13 bases. The CDR3 is made up of 15 amino acids. Germline assignment: CDR1 SGHVS and CDR2 FNYEAQ. The CDR3 sequence is CASSLGTISGTEAFF. CDR3 nucleotide sequence: TGTGCCAGCAGCTTAGGTACGATTTCGGGCACTGAAGCTTTCTTT.

The V and J genes are TRBV4-2 and TRBJ1-5; 8 bases agree with TRBD1. The CDR3 is 15 amino acids. CDR1 and CDR2 (germline): LGHNA, YNFKEQ. V dropped 3 bases and J dropped 5; count of bases not matched to a gene: 6. CDR3 protein: CASSQTGAEDQPQHF. The CDR3 bases are TGTGCCAGCAGCCAGACAGGGGCTGAGGATCAGCCCCAGCATTTT.